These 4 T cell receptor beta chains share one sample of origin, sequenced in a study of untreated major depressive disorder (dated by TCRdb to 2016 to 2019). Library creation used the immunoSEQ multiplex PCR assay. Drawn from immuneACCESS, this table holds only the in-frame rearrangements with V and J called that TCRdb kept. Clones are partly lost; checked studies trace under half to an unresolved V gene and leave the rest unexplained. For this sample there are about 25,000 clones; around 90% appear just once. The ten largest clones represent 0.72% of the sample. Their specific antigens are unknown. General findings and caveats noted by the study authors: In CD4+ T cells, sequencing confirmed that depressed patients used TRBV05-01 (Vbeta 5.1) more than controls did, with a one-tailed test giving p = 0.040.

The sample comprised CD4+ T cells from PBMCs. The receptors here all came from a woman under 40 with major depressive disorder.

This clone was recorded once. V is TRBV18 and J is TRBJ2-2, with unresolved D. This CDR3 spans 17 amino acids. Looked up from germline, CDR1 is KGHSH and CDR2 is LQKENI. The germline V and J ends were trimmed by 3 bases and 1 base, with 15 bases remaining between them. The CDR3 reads CASSPNRVKLNTGELFF. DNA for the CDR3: TGTGCCAGCTCACCTAATAGAGTAAAACTGAACACCGGGGAGCTGTTTTTT.

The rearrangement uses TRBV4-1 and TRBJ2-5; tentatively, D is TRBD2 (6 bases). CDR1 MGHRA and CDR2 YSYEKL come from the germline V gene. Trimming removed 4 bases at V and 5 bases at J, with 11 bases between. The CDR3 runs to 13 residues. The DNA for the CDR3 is TGCGCCAGCAGCCTCCTAGCGCGGGAGACCCAGTACTTC. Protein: CASSLLARETQYF.

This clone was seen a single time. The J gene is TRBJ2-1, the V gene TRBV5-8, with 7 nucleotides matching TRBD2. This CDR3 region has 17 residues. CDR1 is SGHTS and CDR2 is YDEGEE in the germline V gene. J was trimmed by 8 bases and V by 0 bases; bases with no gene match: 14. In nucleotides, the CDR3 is TGTGCCAGCAGCTTGGCCAAAGTCTCTAGCGGTGCCTATGAGCAGTTCTTC. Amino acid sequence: CASSLAKVSSGAYEQFF.

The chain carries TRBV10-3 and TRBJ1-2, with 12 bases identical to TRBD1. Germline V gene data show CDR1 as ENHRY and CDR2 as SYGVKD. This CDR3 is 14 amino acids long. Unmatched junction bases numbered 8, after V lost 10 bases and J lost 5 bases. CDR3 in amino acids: CATTGTGGLYGYTF. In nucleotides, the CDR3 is TGTGCCACGACCGGGACAGGGGGCTTGTATGGCTACACCTTC.